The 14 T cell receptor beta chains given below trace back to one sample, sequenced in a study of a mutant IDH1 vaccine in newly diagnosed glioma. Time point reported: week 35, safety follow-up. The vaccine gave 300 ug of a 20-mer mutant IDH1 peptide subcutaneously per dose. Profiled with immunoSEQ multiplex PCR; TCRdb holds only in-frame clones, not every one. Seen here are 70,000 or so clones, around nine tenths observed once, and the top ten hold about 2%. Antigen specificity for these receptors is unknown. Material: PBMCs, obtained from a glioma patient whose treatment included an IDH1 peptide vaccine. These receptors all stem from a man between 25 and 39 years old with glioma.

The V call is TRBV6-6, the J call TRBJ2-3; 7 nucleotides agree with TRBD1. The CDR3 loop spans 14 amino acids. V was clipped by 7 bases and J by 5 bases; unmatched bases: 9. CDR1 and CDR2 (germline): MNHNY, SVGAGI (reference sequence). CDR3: CASNRGFLGDTQYF. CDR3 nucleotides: TGTGCCAGCAACAGGGGATTTCTAGGAGATACGCAGTATTTT.

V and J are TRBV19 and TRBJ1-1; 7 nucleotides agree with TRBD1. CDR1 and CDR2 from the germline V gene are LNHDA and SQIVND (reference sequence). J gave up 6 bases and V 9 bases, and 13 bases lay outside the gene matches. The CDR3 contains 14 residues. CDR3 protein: CASNNQGVRAEAFF. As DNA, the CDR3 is TGTGCCAGCAATAATCAGGGGGTTAGAGCTGAAGCTTTCTTT.

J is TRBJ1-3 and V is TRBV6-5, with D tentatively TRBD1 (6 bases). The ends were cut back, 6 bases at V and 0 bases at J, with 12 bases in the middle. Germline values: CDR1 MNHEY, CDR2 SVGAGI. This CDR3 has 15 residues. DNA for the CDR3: TGTGCCAGCAGAGCTGGACAGTCCTCTGGAAACACCATATATTTT. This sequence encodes CASRAGQSSGNTIYF.

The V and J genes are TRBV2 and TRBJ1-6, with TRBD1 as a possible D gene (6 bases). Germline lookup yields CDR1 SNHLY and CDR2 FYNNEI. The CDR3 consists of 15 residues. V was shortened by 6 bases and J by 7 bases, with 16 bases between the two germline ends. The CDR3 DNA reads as TGTGCCAGCAGGGGGGGCGGGACAAGCAATTCACCCCTCCACTTT. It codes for CASRGGGTSNSPLHF.

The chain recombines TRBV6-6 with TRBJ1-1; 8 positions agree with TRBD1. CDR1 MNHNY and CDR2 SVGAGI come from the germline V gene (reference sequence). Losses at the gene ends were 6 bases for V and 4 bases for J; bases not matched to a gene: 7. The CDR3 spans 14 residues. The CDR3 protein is CASRQRTGTTEAFF. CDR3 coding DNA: TGTGCCAGCAGACAACGGACAGGGACCACTGAAGCTTTCTTT.

The CDR3 region has the DNA TGTGCCAGCAGTTTCAAGAGGACGGTTGAAGCTTTCTTT. Protein product: CASSFKRTVEAFF. This sequence joins TRBV6-1 and TRBJ1-1; unclear D gene. Germline values: CDR1 MNHNS, CDR2 SASEGT. The CDR3 has 13 amino acids. V lost 5 bases to trimming and J lost 7 bases, with 14 bases between them.

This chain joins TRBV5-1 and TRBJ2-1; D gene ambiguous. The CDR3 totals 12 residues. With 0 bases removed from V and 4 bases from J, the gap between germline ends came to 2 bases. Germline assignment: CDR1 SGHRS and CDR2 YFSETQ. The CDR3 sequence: CASSLEYNEQFF. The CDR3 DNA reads TGCGCCAGCAGCTTGGAATACAATGAGCAGTTCTTC.

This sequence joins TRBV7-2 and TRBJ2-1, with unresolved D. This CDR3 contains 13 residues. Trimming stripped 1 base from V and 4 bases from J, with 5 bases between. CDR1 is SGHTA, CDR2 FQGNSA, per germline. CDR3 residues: CASSLEPYNEQFF. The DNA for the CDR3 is TGTGCCAGCAGCTTAGAGCCTTACAATGAGCAGTTCTTC.

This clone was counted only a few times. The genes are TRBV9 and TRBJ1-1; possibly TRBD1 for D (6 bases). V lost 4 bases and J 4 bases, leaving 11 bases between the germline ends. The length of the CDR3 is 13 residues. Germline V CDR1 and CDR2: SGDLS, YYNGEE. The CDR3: CASSPEGVTEAFF. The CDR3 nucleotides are TGTGCCAGCAGCCCTGAGGGGGTCACTGAAGCTTTCTTT.

The CDR3 region is CASSFTGGNTEAFF. In DNA form, the CDR3 reads TGTGCCAGCAGTTTTACAGGGGGGAACACTGAAGCTTTCTTT. The rearrangement links TRBV27 to TRBJ1-1; 8 bases line up with TRBD1. Losses at the gene ends were 3 bases for V and 1 base for J; bases not matched to a gene: 1. Germline CDR1 MNHEY, CDR2 SMNVEV (reference sequence). This CDR3 comprises 14 residues.

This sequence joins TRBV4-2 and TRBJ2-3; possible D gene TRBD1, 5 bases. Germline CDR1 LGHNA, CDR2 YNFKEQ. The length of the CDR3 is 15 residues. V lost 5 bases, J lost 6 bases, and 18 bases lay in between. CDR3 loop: CASSTASGKLDTQYF. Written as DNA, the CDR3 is TGTGCCAGCAGCACAGCTTCAGGGAAACTCGATACGCAGTATTTT.

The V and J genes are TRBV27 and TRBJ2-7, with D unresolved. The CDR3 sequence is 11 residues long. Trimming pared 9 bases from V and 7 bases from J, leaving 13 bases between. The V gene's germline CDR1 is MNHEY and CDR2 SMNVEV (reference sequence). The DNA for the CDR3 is TGTGCCAGTGGCAGGTCTGATGAGCAGTACTTC. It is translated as CASGRSDEQYF.

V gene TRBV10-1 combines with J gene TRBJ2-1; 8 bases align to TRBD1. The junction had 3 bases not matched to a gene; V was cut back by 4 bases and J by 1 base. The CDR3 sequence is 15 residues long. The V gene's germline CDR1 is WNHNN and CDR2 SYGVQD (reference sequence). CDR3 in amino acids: CASSGQGRSYNEQFF. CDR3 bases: TGCGCCAGCAGTGGACAGGGGAGATCCTACAATGAGCAGTTCTTC.

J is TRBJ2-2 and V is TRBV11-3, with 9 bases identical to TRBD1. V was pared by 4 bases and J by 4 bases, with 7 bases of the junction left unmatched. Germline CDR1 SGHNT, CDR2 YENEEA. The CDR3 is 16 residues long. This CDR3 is CASSSRTGALTGELFF. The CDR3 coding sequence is TGTGCCAGCAGCTCCCGGACAGGGGCCCTCACCGGGGAGCTGTTTTTT.